These 4 T cell receptor beta chains share one sample of origin, sequenced in a study of T cells after yellow fever vaccination. MiXCR, run by TCRdb on the 5' RACE reads, gives a single entry per CDR3 protein. Counted here are 250,000 to 300,000 distinct CDR3 sequences, roughly 13% occurring once; the ten biggest clones make up roughly 0.5%. Here the sequenced sample was CD4+ T cells sorted from PBMCs, taken 45 days after the yellow fever booster vaccination. These receptors were taken from a man aged 30 to 39 who received the YFV17D yellow fever vaccine.

The sample holds a few counts of this clonotype. The V gene is TRBV11-3, the J gene TRBJ2-3, with D perhaps matching TRBD1 (6 bases). This CDR3 region has 16 residues. The ends were cut back, 5 bases at V and 0 bases at J, with 15 bases in the middle. Per germline, CDR1 SGHNT and CDR2 YENEEA. The CDR3 DNA sequence: TGTGCCAGCAGCCCTGGGACAAGTACTAGCACAGATACGCAGTATTTT. Translating gives CASSPGTSTSTDTQYF.

In this sample, this clonotype turned up a few times. This rearrangement joins TRBV29-1 to TRBJ2-1; tentatively, D is TRBD2 (6 bases). Trimming cost V 7 bases and J 4 bases, with 14 bases left between them. CDR1 SQVTM and CDR2 ANQGSEA come from the germline V gene. The CDR3 length is 13 residues. CDR3 nucleotide sequence: TGCAGCGGGAGGGCAGGATTGTACAATGAGCAGTTCTTC. Protein: CSGRAGLYNEQFF.

This clonotype occurred a few times. The CDR3: CASSLRHEQFF. CDR3 DNA sequence: TGTGCCAGCAGCCTCCGGCATGAGCAGTTCTTC. The V call is TRBV7-2, the J call TRBJ2-1; no firm D call. The CDR3 totals 11 residues. V gave up 5 bases and J gave up 8 bases, with 7 bases separating them. The V gene's germline CDR1 is SGHTA and CDR2 FQGNSA. Drawing the rest from reference TRBV7-2 and TRBJ2-1, the complete variable domain is GAGVSQSPSNKVTEKGKDVELRCDPISGHTALYWYRQSLGQGLEFLIYFQGNSAPDKSGLPSDRFSAERTGGSVSTLTIQRTQQEDSAVYLCASSLRHEQFFGPGTRLTVL.

The chain recombines TRBV5-1 with TRBJ2-2; D is possibly TRBD2 (6 bases). V was clipped by 1 base and J by 5 bases, with 12 bases between them. The V gene's germline CDR1 is SGHRS and CDR2 YFSETQ. The length of the CDR3 is 15 residues. The CDR3 DNA reads as TGCGCCAGCAGCTTGCGGGGGAGGCCAACCGGGGAGCTGTTTTTT. Translation gives CASSLRGRPTGELFF.